The next 23 T cell receptor beta chains were all read from a single sample in a study of T cell changes during pregnancy in multiple sclerosis. Assay: immunoSEQ multiplex PCR; the TCRdb copy retains only in-frame clones and omits some. This sample yields 35,000 to 45,000 clones, of which roughly 92% are seen a single time; roughly 1.4% belongs to the top ten. Source material: peripheral blood. These receptors were taken from a female donor with multiple sclerosis, enrolled in a pregnancy study.

V usage is TRBV18 and J usage is TRBJ2-6, with TRBD1 identical over 7 bases. This CDR3 contains 18 residues. J was trimmed by 1 base and V by 4 bases; bases with no gene match: 10. Germline V gene data show CDR1 as KGHSH and CDR2 as LQKENI. CDR3 sequence: CASSRYRQGNSGANVLTF. DNA of the CDR3: TGTGCCAGCTCACGTTATAGACAGGGTAATTCTGGGGCCAACGTCCTGACTTTC.

The gene calls are TRBV5-1 and TRBJ2-1, with 8 bases aligning to TRBD1. The CDR3 has 13 amino acids. V was pared by 4 bases and J by 5 bases, with 2 bases of the junction left unmatched. The germline CDR1 and CDR2 sequences are SGHRS and YFSETQ. The CDR3 sequence: CASSRQGNNEQFF. CDR3 in DNA: TGCGCCAGCAGCAGACAGGGGAACAATGAGCAGTTCTTC.

This clone was seen only once. The J gene is TRBJ2-5, the V gene TRBV6-6; no definite D call. The V end lost 10 bases, the J end lost 3 bases, and 12 bases lay between the germline ends. Germline assignment: CDR1 MNHNY and CDR2 SVGAGI (reference sequence). The CDR3 extends over 12 amino acids. The DNA of the CDR3 is TGTGCCACCGTAGACACTAAAGAGACCCAGTACTTC. It specifies CATVDTKETQYF.

The chain links TRBV4-1 to TRBJ2-1; D gene uncertain. Between the trimmed V and J ends, which lost 1 base and 4 bases, there was a span of 8 bases. Per the germline V gene, CDR1 is MGHRA and CDR2 is YSYEKL. This CDR3 region has 14 residues. The CDR3 protein is CASSQVSRYNEQFF. CDR3 bases: TGCGCCAGCAGCCAAGTGTCCCGTTACAATGAGCAGTTCTTC.

The V and J genes are TRBV27 and TRBJ2-7, with D tentatively TRBD2 (5 bases). Trimming took 1 base from V and 5 from J, leaving 6 bases between them. Germline CDR1 is MNHEY and CDR2 is SMNVEV (reference sequence). This CDR3 contains 12 residues. The CDR3 sequence is CASSLWGDEQYF. Here the CDR3 DNA reads TGTGCCAGCAGTTTATGGGGAGACGAGCAGTACTTC.

This clone was seen only once. The chain carries TRBV5-1 and TRBJ1-2; D not resolved. The V end lost 0 bases, the J end lost 5 bases, and 14 bases lay between the germline ends. Germline-derived CDR1 and CDR2 are SGHRS and YFSETQ. There are 15 residues in the CDR3. Here the CDR3 reads CASSLVPETVYGYTF. DNA of the CDR3: TGCGCCAGCAGCTTGGTCCCCGAGACGGTATATGGCTACACCTTC.

The rearrangement uses TRBV7-9 and TRBJ1-5; D ambiguous. With 1 base removed from V and 7 bases from J, the gap between germline ends came to 11 bases. CDR3 length: 14 residues. The germline V gene has CDR1 SEHNR and CDR2 FQNEAQ (reference sequence). CDR3 in amino acids: CASSLGDGEQPQHF. The DNA of the CDR3 is TGTGCCAGCAGCTTAGGGGATGGGGAGCAGCCCCAGCATTTT.

The CDR3 protein is CASSLWGRNTEAFF. The CDR3 DNA reads TGTGCCAGCAGCTTGTGGGGTCGGAACACTGAAGCTTTCTTT. The rearrangement uses TRBV5-6 and TRBJ1-1; D is undetermined. The germline V gene has CDR1 SGHDT and CDR2 YYEEEE. V was cut by 1 base and J by 1 base, with 8 bases left in between. The CDR3 consists of 14 residues.

This chain connects TRBV2 to TRBJ1-2, with a possible D match to TRBD1 (6 bases). Germline V lookup: CDR1 SNHLY, CDR2 FYNNEI. This CDR3 is 13 amino acids long. Trimming took off 5 bases at V and 6 bases at J, with 13 bases between the two ends. The chain's CDR3 is CASSQTGGDGYTF. The CDR3 DNA reads TGTGCCAGCAGTCAGACAGGAGGCGATGGCTACACCTTC. The whole variable domain, filled in from reference TRBV2 and TRBJ1-2, reads EPEVTQTPSHQVTQMGQEVILRCVPISNHLYFYWYRQILGQKVEFLVSFYNNEISEKSEIFDDQFSVERPDGSNFTLKIRSTKLEDSAMYFCASSQTGGDGYTFGSGTRLTVV.

This clone was seen once. The chain combines TRBV5-6 with TRBJ1-4; D is ambiguous. The V and J ends lost 4 bases and 8 bases respectively, with 9 bases between them. There are 12 residues in the CDR3. Germline-derived CDR1 and CDR2 are SGHDT and YYEEEE. This chain's CDR3 is CASSRVGEKLFF. CDR3 nucleotide sequence: TGTGCCAGCAGCAGGGTAGGCGAAAAACTGTTTTTT. Variable domain in full (rest from reference TRBV5-6 and TRBJ1-4): DAGVTQSPTHLIKTRGQQVTLRCSPKSGHDTVSWYQQALGQGPQFIFQYYEEEERQRGNFPDRFSGHQFPNYSSELNVNALLLGDSALYLCASSRVGEKLFFGSGTQLSVL.

This rearrangement joins TRBV30 to TRBJ2-2; D is tentatively TRBD1 or TRBD2 (6 bases each). The V gene lost 0 bases and the J gene lost 4 bases, with 9 bases spanning the gap. CDR1 and CDR2 from the germline V gene are GTSNPN and SVGIG (reference sequence). The CDR3 has 14 amino acids. This CDR3 reads CAWSVKGGTGELFF. CDR3 nucleotide sequence: TGTGCCTGGAGTGTAAAGGGGGGCACCGGGGAGCTGTTTTTT.

The rearrangement uses TRBV6-5 and TRBJ2-7; TRBD1 matches 8 bases. V shed 5 bases and J 3 bases; nucleotides not matched to a gene: 6. The CDR3 covers 14 residues. CDR1 and CDR2 from the germline V gene are MNHEY and SVGAGI. The CDR3 DNA reads as TGTGCCAGCAGTCTTCCCGGGACAGGCTACGAGCAGTACTTC. It translates to CASSLPGTGYEQYF.

This rearrangement joins TRBV28 to TRBJ2-6; D is ambiguous. The CDR3 length is 16 residues. CDR1 is MDHEN, CDR2 SYDVKM, per germline. The V end was cut by 6 bases, the J end by 0 bases, with 12 bases between. This CDR3 is CASSNTASSGANVLTF. For the CDR3, the DNA is TGTGCCAGCAGCAACACAGCCTCCTCTGGGGCCAACGTCCTGACTTTC.

The sample holds a few counts of this clone. V gene TRBV13 combines with J gene TRBJ1-2, with D maybe TRBD1 (6 bases). V lost 6 bases to trimming and J lost 8 bases, with 16 bases between them. Germline V gene sequence: CDR1 PRHDT, CDR2 FYEKMQ (reference sequence). The CDR3 contains 13 residues. CDR3 in amino acids: CASRSQGVYGYTF. The CDR3 DNA is TGTGCCAGCAGGTCACAGGGAGTCTACGGCTACACCTTC.

The table lists this clone with a count of one. The chain carries TRBV7-9 and TRBJ2-3; D may be TRBD1 or TRBD2 (5 bases each). The germline V gene has CDR1 SEHNR and CDR2 FQNEAQ (reference sequence). V was clipped by 2 bases and J by 1 base, with 7 bases between them. This CDR3 region has 14 residues. The CDR3, as DNA: TGTGCCAGCAGCTTACAGGGAGGCACAGATACGCAGTATTTT. Translating it yields CASSLQGGTDTQYF.

The rearrangement uses TRBV7-2 and TRBJ2-1; D remains ambiguous. Germline V gene data show CDR1 as SGHTA and CDR2 as FQGNSA. CDR3 length: 13 residues. V was pared by 1 base and J by 0 bases, with 1 base between. The CDR3 reads CASSLGSYNEQFF. CDR3 DNA sequence: TGTGCCAGCAGCTTAGGCTCCTACAATGAGCAGTTCTTC.

A single count supports this clone. V and J are TRBV27 and TRBJ2-7; D assignment may be TRBD1 or TRBD2 (6 bases each). CDR1 is MNHEY, CDR2 SMNVEV, per germline (reference sequence). The CDR3 loop spans 15 amino acids. V lost 6 bases, J lost 2 bases, and 17 bases lay in between. The CDR3 DNA reads TGTGCCAGCAGGTCGATAGGGGGGTTTGCCTACGAGCAGTACTTC. Residues: CASRSIGGFAYEQYF.

The V call is TRBV28, the J call TRBJ2-1; D gene uncertain. The CDR3 spans 13 residues. Between the trimmed V and J ends, which lost 5 bases and 6 bases, there was a span of 11 bases. In germline, CDR1 is MDHEN, CDR2 SYDVKM. CDR3 loop: CASSPPGTNEQFF. The CDR3 coding sequence is TGTGCCAGCAGTCCCCCCGGAACCAATGAGCAGTTCTTC.

This chain uses TRBV2 with TRBJ1-1; 8 bases agree with TRBD1. With 3 bases clipped from V and 5 bases from J, the junction kept 8 bases outside the gene matches. This CDR3 contains 15 residues. Germline values: CDR1 SNHLY, CDR2 FYNNEI. This CDR3 reads CASSEWGQEGTEAFF. In DNA, the CDR3 is TGTGCCAGCAGTGAGTGGGGACAGGAGGGGACTGAAGCTTTCTTT.

The sample holds one count of this clone. V gene TRBV2 combines with J gene TRBJ1-3, with TRBD1 matching over 9 bases. The germline CDR1 and CDR2 sequences are SNHLY and FYNNEI. After removal of 6 bases from V and 9 bases from J, the junction contained 9 bases not matched to a gene. The CDR3 runs 14 residues. The CDR3 DNA is TGTGCCAGCAGGGACAGGACAGGGGCGGGCACCATATATTTT. Translation: CASRDRTGAGTIYF.

The chain carries TRBV4-2 and TRBJ2-5; 7 nucleotides align to TRBD2. The V gene end was trimmed by 1 base and the J gene end by 2 bases; junction bases not matched to a gene: 7. The CDR3 is 16 residues long. Germline V gives CDR1 LGHNA, CDR2 YNFKEQ. CDR3 region: CASSQVGGGVQETQYF. CDR3 in DNA: TGTGCCAGCAGCCAAGTAGGTGGGGGGGTTCAAGAGACCCAGTACTTC.

This clone is a singleton in its sample. This sequence joins TRBV11-2 and TRBJ2-1, with no clear D. The germline V and J ends were trimmed by 0 bases and 7 bases, with 19 bases remaining between them. The germline V gene encodes CDR1 SGHAT and CDR2 FQNNGV. The CDR3 has 17 amino acids. Here the CDR3 reads CASSLDFWAGEVNEQFF. In nucleotides, the CDR3 is TGTGCCAGCAGCTTAGATTTCTGGGCCGGAGAGGTGAATGAGCAGTTCTTC.

The chain couples TRBV5-8 to TRBJ2-2; D gene ambiguous. Germline V gene lookup returns CDR1 SGHTS and CDR2 YDEGEE. The V end was cut by 4 bases, the J end by 4 bases, with 11 bases between. This CDR3 has 14 amino acids. The CDR3 DNA sequence: TGTGCCAGCAGCAAGACAAGAACCACCGGGGAGCTGTTTTTT. Translation: CASSKTRTTGELFF.